One T cell receptor (beta chain) is described in this entry. What it recognizes is unknown. The data stem from a study of cytomegalovirus exposure and HLA in healthy donors. Notes on the study in general: As confirmed in vitro, a few CMV-associated chains were specific for CMV antigens. Rarity held for most TCR sequences, but there were some public TCRs that occurred in many donors. When the data were analyzed later, several of the most significant clusters appeared to be linked to common viral pathogens. According to an earlier analysis, most TCR beta V segments yielded productive rearrangements about 87% or about 30% of the time.

With 60 Vbeta and 13 Jbeta primers, the PCR was carried out. Profiling relied on immunoSEQ multiplex PCR, and the TCRdb table lists in-frame clones only, not all of them. The table includes around 130,000 clones, 76% detected once. CDR1 GTSNPN and CDR2 SVGIG come from the germline V gene (reference sequence). V was clipped by 6 bases and J by 0 bases, with 15 bases between them. CDR3 size: 16 residues. The sequencing sample was made of PBMCs. V gene TRBV30 combines with J gene TRBJ1-6; D possibly corresponds to TRBD1 (5 bases). This clonotype originated in a man aged 35 to 55 in good health and CMV-seronegative. CDR3 region: CACHRQGGSYNSPLHF. CDR3 nucleotides: TGTGCCTGCCACCGCCAGGGTGGCTCCTATAATTCACCCCTCCACTTT.